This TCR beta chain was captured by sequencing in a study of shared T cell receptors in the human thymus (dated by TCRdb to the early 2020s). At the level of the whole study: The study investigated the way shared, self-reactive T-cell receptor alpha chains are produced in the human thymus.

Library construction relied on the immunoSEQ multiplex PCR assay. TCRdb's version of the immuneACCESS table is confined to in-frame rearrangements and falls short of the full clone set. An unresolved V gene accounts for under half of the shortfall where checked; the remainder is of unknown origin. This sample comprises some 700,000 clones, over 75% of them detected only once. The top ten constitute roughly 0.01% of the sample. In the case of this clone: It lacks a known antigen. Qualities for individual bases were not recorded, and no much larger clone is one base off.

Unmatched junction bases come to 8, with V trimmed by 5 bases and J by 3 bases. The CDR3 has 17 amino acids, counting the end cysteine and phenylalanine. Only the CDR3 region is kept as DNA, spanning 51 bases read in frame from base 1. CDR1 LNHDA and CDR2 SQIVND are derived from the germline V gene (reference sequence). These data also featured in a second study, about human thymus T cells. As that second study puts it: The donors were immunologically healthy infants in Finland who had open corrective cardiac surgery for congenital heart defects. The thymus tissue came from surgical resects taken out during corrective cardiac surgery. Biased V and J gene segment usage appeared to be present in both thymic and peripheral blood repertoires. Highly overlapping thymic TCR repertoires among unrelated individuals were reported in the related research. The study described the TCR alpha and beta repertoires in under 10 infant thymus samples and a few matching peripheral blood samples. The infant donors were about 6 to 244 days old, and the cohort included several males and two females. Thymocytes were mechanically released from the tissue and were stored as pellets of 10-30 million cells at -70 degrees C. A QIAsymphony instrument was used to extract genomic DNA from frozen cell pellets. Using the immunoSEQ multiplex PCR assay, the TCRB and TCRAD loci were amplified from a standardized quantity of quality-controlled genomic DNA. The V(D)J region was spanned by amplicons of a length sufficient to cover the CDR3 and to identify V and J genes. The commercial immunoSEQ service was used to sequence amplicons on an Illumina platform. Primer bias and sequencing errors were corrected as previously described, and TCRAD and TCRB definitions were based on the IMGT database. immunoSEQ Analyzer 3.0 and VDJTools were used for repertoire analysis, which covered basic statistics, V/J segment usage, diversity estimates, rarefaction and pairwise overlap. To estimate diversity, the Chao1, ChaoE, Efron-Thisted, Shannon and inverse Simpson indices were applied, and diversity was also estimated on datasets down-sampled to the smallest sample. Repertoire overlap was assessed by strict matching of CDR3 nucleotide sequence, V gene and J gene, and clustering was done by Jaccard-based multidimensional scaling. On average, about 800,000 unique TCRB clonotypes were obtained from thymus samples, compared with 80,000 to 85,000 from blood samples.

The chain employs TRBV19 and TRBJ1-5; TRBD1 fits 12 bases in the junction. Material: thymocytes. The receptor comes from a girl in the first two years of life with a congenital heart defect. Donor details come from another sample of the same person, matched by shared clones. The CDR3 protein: CASSGDRGRRVNQPQHF. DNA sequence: TGTGCCAGTAGTGGGGACAGGGGGCGCCGGGTCAATCAGCCCCAGCATTTT.